This record concerns one TCR beta chain sequence. Its antigen remains undetermined. No per-base quality is available; no much larger clone lies one base away. The sample is drawn from a study of blood T cell repertoires in COVID-19 (dated by TCRdb to the early 2020s). For the study in its entirety: Samples covering the acute and convalescent phases of COVID-19 were provided by collaborators in the United States, Italy and Spain. The samples were drawn from the first 160 participants of the ongoing ImmuneRACE study and from 1,254 subjects provided by 6 global collaborators. Sample metadata almost always included a de-identified subject ID, COVID-19 status, age in years and sex. The prospective study material was composed of cDNA or gDNA derived from T cells, B-cell-depleted T cells, or PBMCs. The repertoires were released in a freely available public database meant as a resource for research on the immune response to SARS-CoV-2. HLA class I and class II types, where available, came from metadata supplied by the sample provider rather than from assay-based typing. The dataset comprised deeply sampled blood TCRbeta repertoires from subjects exposed to, actively infected with, or recovered from COVID-19. Study-level results and caveats: How much clinical and demographic metadata was included differed by source and by participant, and the metadata was provided uncurated.

TCRbeta CDR3 regions were amplified from genomic DNA using the immunoSEQ Assay, a bias-controlled multiplex PCR. In the source study's methods: The number of nucleated cells in each sample was estimated from the amplification of reference gene primers within the assay. To quantify the absolute abundance of each unique TCRbeta CDR3 rearrangement, sequence reads were collapsed and filtered. For each sample, productive Simpson clonality was calculated as the square root of Simpson's diversity index across productive rearrangements. Drawn from immuneACCESS, this table holds only the in-frame rearrangements with V and J called that TCRdb kept. Clones are partly lost; checked studies trace under half to an unresolved V gene and leave the rest unexplained. The V and J calls and clone size are taken from that table; D and trimming were inferred from the DNA. Across this sample there are about 220,000 clones, with 65% to 90% seen only once. The ten top clones hold more than 2% of the sample.

One collaborating source in Seattle enrolled patients during active infection and followed them longitudinally through the course of disease. Each collaborating institution followed its own protocols to collect whole blood in K2EDTA tubes. Collaborator samples were shipped for TCRbeta analysis as frozen whole blood, isolated PBMCs, or DNA extracted from either sample type. From the cysteine through the phenylalanine, the CDR3 covers 14 amino acids. Solely the CDR3 DNA is kept, with 42 bases framed from the first base. The V end loses 5 bases and the J end loses 1 base, and a stretch of 11 bases separates them. In the germline V gene, CDR1 corresponds to SGHAT and CDR2 to FQNNGV.

The specimen was peripheral blood. This receptor chain uses TRBV11-2 and TRBJ1-1; the D region possibly corresponds to TRBD1 (6 bases align). The clonotype was recovered from a woman aged 70 to 79 with COVID-19, enrolled during active disease. In nucleotide form, the sequence is TGTGCCAGCAGCCCACGGGGACAGAACACTGAAGCTTTCTTT. It codes for CASSPRGQNTEAFF.